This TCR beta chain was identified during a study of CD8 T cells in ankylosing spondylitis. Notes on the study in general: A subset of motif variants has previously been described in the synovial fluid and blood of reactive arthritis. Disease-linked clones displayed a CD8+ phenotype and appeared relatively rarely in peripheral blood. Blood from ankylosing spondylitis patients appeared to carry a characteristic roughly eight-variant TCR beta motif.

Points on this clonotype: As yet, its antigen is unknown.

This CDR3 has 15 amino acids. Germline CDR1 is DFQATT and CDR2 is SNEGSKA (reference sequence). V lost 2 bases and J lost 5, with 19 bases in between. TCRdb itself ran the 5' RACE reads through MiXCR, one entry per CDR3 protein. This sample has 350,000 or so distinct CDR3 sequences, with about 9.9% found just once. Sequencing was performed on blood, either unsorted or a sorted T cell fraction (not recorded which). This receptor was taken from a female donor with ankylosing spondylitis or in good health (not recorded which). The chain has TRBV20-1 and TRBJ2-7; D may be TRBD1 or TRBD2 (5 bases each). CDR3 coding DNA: TGCAGTGCTAGACCTGGGGGTCAGGGCATCAACGAGCAGTACTTC. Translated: CSARPGGQGINEQYF.